Sequencing of this T cell receptor (beta chain) was carried out in a study of OX40 agonist ivuxolimab in advanced cancers. Study summary: Patients were roughly 81% male with ages about 20 to 79, mean roughly 55.

Here immunoSEQ multiplex PCR was the method, and the copy in TCRdb shows in-frame clones only, minus some. The top ten hold roughly 1.1% of the sample, which has 70,000 to 100,000 clones, around 84% seen once. This clone has just one count. Excluded were patients having autoimmune disease history or systemic immunosuppression. There are 13 residues in the CDR3. CDR1 is SGHTA and CDR2 is FQGNSA in the germline V gene. Trimming removed 5 bases at V and 1 base at J, with 8 bases between. This TCR was sampled from an adult with an advanced solid tumor such as melanoma, head and neck, liver or kidney cancer. The specimen was CD4+ or CD8+ T cells sorted from blood, collected in a trial of the OX40 agonist ivuxolimab. The V gene is TRBV7-2, the J gene TRBJ2-5, with no clear D. The CDR3 nucleotides read TGTGCCAGCAGCCCACGTCTCCAAGAGACCCAGTACTTC. It translates to CASSPRLQETQYF.